The 21 T cell receptor beta chains below all came from one sample that was sequenced in a study of blood T cell repertoires in COVID-19. TCRdb's table, derived via immunoSEQ multiplex PCR, lists solely in-frame clones and lacks some. The sample includes fewer than 250,000 clones, 70% to 90% of them seen just once. Sequenced material: PBMCs or T cells enriched from blood (not recorded which). All receptors derive from a woman between 50 and 59 years old with acute COVID-19.

This sequence joins TRBV28 and TRBJ2-7; possible D gene TRBD1, 6 bases. CDR3 length: 15 residues. With 5 bases removed from V and 2 bases from J, the gap between germline ends came to 16 bases. Germline loops: CDR1 MDHEN, CDR2 SYDVKM. For the CDR3, the DNA is TGTGCCAGCAGTCCAGGTGGGGGCGCGGCCTACGAGCAGTACTTC. Its protein product is CASSPGGGAAYEQYF.

The chain links TRBV18 to TRBJ1-4; a possible D gene is TRBD1 (6 bases). Deletions cut 4 bases from V and 2 bases from J, with 8 bases between. There are 14 residues in the CDR3. Germline loops: CDR1 KGHSH, CDR2 LQKENI. CDR3 loop: CASSQGQTNEKLFF. The CDR3 DNA is TGTGCCAGCTCACAAGGACAGACTAATGAAAAACTGTTTTTT.

As to this clone: The same CDR3 also results from other DNA sequences found in this sample. The chain employs TRBV5-6 and TRBJ2-7; no definite D call. V gave up 2 bases and J gave up 4 bases, with 4 bases separating them. The CDR3 has 11 residues. CDR1 is SGHDT, CDR2 YYEEEE, per germline. The chain's CDR3 is CASSFRYEQYF. The CDR3 DNA reads TGTGCCAGCAGCTTCAGGTACGAGCAGTACTTC.

For this clone: This sample includes further DNA sequences coding for the same CDR3. This chain links TRBV9 with TRBJ2-7; possibly TRBD2 for D (6 bases). The CDR3 spans 14 residues. V lost 0 bases, J lost 2 bases, and 9 bases lay in between. Germline CDR1 and CDR2: SGDLS and YYNGEE. The CDR3 region is CASSVGGGTYEQYF. As DNA, the CDR3 is TGTGCCAGCAGCGTAGGAGGCGGGACCTACGAGCAGTACTTC.

V is TRBV27 and J is TRBJ2-7, with TRBD1 as a possible D gene (6 bases). The CDR3 loop spans 14 amino acids. Trimming shortened V by 2 bases and J by 2 bases, and 10 bases separated the two germline ends. Germline V CDR1 and CDR2: MNHEY, SMNVEV (reference sequence). CDR3 DNA sequence: TGTGCCAGCAGTTTACAGGGGTCCACCTACGAGCAGTACTTC. As protein: CASSLQGSTYEQYF.

The chain combines TRBV27 with TRBJ2-1, with a tentative D call TRBD1 (6 bases). This CDR3 region has 13 residues. The V and J ends lost 8 bases and 4 bases respectively, with 12 bases between them. The germline gives CDR1 MNHEY, CDR2 SMNVEV (reference sequence). CDR3 loop: CASRTDYYNEQFF. The CDR3 nucleotides are TGTGCCAGCCGGACAGATTATTACAATGAGCAGTTCTTC.

The chain couples TRBV4-2 to TRBJ1-2; 9 positions agree with TRBD1. Trimming cost V 0 bases and J 4 bases; bases outside gene matches: 6. Germline-derived CDR1 and CDR2 are LGHNA and YNFKEQ. The CDR3 has 16 residues. Here the CDR3 DNA reads TGTGCCAGCAGCCAAGAGGATGGGGACAGGGTCTATGGCTACACCTTC. Amino acid sequence: CASSQEDGDRVYGYTF.

The CDR3 DNA reads TGTGCCAGCAGCTCGCAGGACAATGAGCAGTTCTTC. Protein sequence: CASSSQDNEQFF. The chain couples TRBV16 to TRBJ2-1; D is undetermined. Germline V CDR1 and CDR2: KGHSY, FQNENV. CDR3 length: 12 residues. Trimming left V 5 bases short and J 5 bases short, with 7 bases between.

V usage is TRBV5-4 and J usage is TRBJ1-4, with a possible D match to TRBD1 (6 bases). CDR1 is SGHNT and CDR2 is YYREEE in the germline V gene (reference sequence). Between the trimmed V and J ends, which lost 3 bases and 7 bases, there was a span of 13 bases. There are 14 residues in the CDR3. The CDR3 sequence: CASSSGGRGEKLFF. The CDR3 DNA sequence: TGTGCCAGCAGCTCGGGGGGGCGCGGTGAAAAACTGTTTTTT.

As DNA, the CDR3 is TGTGCCAGCAGCTTAACCCCGGGACTAGCGGGAACCTACAATGAGCAGTTCTTC. Protein sequence: CASSLTPGLAGTYNEQFF. This sequence joins TRBV7-3 and TRBJ2-1, with 13 bases that match TRBD2. The V gene's germline CDR1 is SGHTA and CDR2 FQGTGA. This CDR3 is built from 18 residues. V lost 0 bases to trimming and J lost 2 bases; unmatched junction nucleotides: 4.

The chain carries TRBV19 and TRBJ1-1, with 9 bases fitting TRBD1. The CDR3 is made up of 15 amino acids. Germline lookup yields CDR1 LNHDA and CDR2 SQIVND (reference sequence). V dropped 3 bases and J dropped 1; count of bases not matched to a gene: 3. The CDR3 protein is CASSIYRGRNTEAFF. The CDR3 DNA reads TGTGCCAGTAGTATTTACAGGGGGCGGAACACTGAAGCTTTCTTT.

This clone was recorded once. The CDR3 region is CASSFFDRAKNIQYF. CDR3 coding DNA: TGCGCCAGCAGCTTTTTTGACAGAGCCAAAAACATTCAGTACTTC. This chain joins TRBV5-1 and TRBJ2-4; tentative D call: TRBD1 (5 bases). Trimming cost V 2 bases and J 0 bases, with 9 bases left between them. Looked up from germline, CDR1 is SGHRS and CDR2 is YFSETQ. This CDR3 region has 15 residues.

The chain employs TRBV27 and TRBJ1-5; D is possibly TRBD1 (6 bases). Germline CDR1 is MNHEY and CDR2 is SMNVEV (reference sequence). V lost 3 bases and J 1 base, leaving 7 bases between the germline ends. The CDR3 spans 14 residues. CDR3 protein: CASSFQGSNQPQHF. In DNA form, the CDR3 reads TGTGCCAGCAGTTTCCAGGGGAGCAATCAGCCCCAGCATTTT.

The chain joins TRBV15 to TRBJ2-3, with TRBD1 identical over 11 bases. The CDR3 is 17 amino acids. J lost 5 bases, V lost 5 bases, and 12 bases had no gene match. Germline V CDR1 and CDR2: LNHNV, YYDKDF (reference sequence). Here the CDR3 reads CATSSRGGQGARDTQYF. Written as DNA, the CDR3 is TGTGCCACCAGCTCCAGGGGCGGACAGGGGGCGCGAGATACGCAGTATTTT.

This chain connects TRBV5-8 to TRBJ2-5, with D perhaps TRBD2 (6 bases). CDR3 length: 16 residues. CDR1 is SGHTS, CDR2 YDEGEE, per germline. Trimming pared 3 bases from V and 5 bases from J, leaving 20 bases between. The CDR3 region is CASSSSGIAEVETQYF. The CDR3 coding sequence is TGTGCCAGCAGCTCCTCCGGTATAGCGGAGGTCGAGACCCAGTACTTC. Full variable domain (outside the CDR3, taken from reference TRBV5-8 and TRBJ2-5): EAGVTQSPTHLIKTRGQQATLRCSPISGHTSVYWYQQALGLGLQFLLWYDEGEERNRGNFPPRFSGRQFPNYSSELNVNALELEDSALYLCASSSSGIAEVETQYFGPGTRLLVL.

This clone was seen a few times. The chain is built from TRBV9 and TRBJ2-1; possibly TRBD2 for D (5 bases). Deletions cut 0 bases from V and 5 bases from J, with 18 bases between. The CDR3 consists of 17 residues. Germline values: CDR1 SGDLS, CDR2 YYNGEE. This CDR3 is CASSVVPGWAANNEQFF. The CDR3 DNA follows: TGTGCCAGCAGCGTAGTGCCGGGGTGGGCAGCCAACAATGAGCAGTTCTTC.

This chain links TRBV6-5 with TRBJ2-7; TRBD1 agrees at 7 bases. Germline CDR1 and CDR2: MNHEY and SVGAGI. The CDR3 has 16 amino acids. With 0 bases clipped from V and 7 bases from J, the junction kept 12 bases outside the gene matches. Written as DNA, the CDR3 is TGTGCCAGCAGTTACTCCCCGCATGGTCAGGGGGAAGAGCAGTACTTC. This sequence encodes CASSYSPHGQGEEQYF.

The J gene is TRBJ2-1, the V gene TRBV9; maybe TRBD1 (6 bases). This CDR3 comprises 12 residues. Germline assignment: CDR1 SGDLS and CDR2 YYNGEE. V shed 0 bases and J shed 13 bases, with 11 bases lying between them. The CDR3 spells CASSVGDNKQFF. DNA for the CDR3: TGTGCCAGCAGCGTAGGGGACAACAAACAGTTCTTC.

The rearrangement uses TRBV28 and TRBJ2-5, with TRBD2 matching 11 bases. CDR1 is MDHEN, CDR2 SYDVKM, per germline. The CDR3 covers 17 residues. The V and J ends lost 4 bases and 5 bases, in that order; junction bases with no gene match: 12. Written as DNA, the CDR3 is TGTGCCAGCAGTTCACGTAGCGGGAGGGCCAGGTCCGAGACCCAGTACTTC. Amino acid sequence: CASSSRSGRARSETQYF.

The rearrangement joins TRBV12-3 or TRBV12-4 to TRBJ2-7; maybe TRBD2 (5 bases). The length of the CDR3 is 11 residues. Between the trimmed V and J ends, which lost 3 bases and 9 bases, there was a span of 9 bases. The CDR3 DNA follows: TGTGCCAGCAGTTTGGGTCGGGGGCAGTACTTC. Its translation: CASSLGRGQYF.

This clone occurred a few times. The rearrangement joins TRBV7-2 to TRBJ2-3; TRBD2 might be the D (6 bases). The CDR3 spans 13 residues. The germline CDR1 and CDR2 sequences are SGHTA and FQGNSA. With 7 bases removed from V and 3 bases from J, the gap between germline ends came to 11 bases. CDR3 protein: CASTLRETDTQYF. CDR3 coding DNA: TGTGCCAGCACCCTGCGGGAAACAGATACGCAGTATTTT.